This T cell receptor beta chain was found in a study of cytomegalovirus exposure and HLA in healthy donors. Study outcomes and limitations: Researchers reported in a later analysis that a missense DCLRE1C variant was tied to TCR beta V- and J-gene trimming. The records held CMV serostatus as the only immune exposure information.

In regard to this clone: No antigen is known for it.

PCR involved 60 Vbeta and 13 Jbeta primers. Assay used: immunoSEQ multiplex PCR; TCRdb lists only in-frame clones, some missing. In the table there are about 89,000 clones, 55% to 65% of which are singletons. The CDR3 length is 14 residues. Trimming at V came to 6 bases and at J to 6 bases, leaving 8 bases not matched to a gene. Germline loops: CDR1 SNHLY, CDR2 FYNNEI. The sample comprised PBMCs. V usage is TRBV2 and J usage is TRBJ2-4; TRBD1 agrees at 7 bases. The clonotype originates from a human donor in good health. CDR3 nucleotides: TGTGCCAGCAGCCTCCAGACAGGGAGAAACATTCAGTACTTC. Its translation: CASSLQTGRNIQYF.